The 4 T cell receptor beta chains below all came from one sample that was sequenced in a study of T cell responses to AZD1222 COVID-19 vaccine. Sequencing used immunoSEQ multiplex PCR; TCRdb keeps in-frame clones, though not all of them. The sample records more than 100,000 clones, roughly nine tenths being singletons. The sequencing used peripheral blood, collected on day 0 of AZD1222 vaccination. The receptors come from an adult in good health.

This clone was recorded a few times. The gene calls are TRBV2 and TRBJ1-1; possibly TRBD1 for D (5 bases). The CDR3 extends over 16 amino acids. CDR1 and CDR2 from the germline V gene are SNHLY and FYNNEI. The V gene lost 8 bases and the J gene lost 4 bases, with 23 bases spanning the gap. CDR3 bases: TGTGCCAGCGGGGAAAGAACCGGGGCCCTTAGCACTGAAGCTTTCTTT. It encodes CASGERTGALSTEAFF.

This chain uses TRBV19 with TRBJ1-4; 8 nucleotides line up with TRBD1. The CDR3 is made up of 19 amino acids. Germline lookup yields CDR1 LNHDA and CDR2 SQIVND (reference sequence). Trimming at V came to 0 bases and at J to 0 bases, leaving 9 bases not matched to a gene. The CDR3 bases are TGTGCCAGTAGTATAGATCCGTGGACAGGGCGATCAACTAATGAAAAACTGTTTTTT. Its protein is CASSIDPWTGRSTNEKLFF. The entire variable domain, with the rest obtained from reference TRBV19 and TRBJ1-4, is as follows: DGGITQSPKYLFRKEGQNVTLSCEQNLNHDAMYWYRQDPGQGLRLIYYSQIVNDFQKGDIAEGYSVSREKKESFPLTVTSAQKNPTAFYLCASSIDPWTGRSTNEKLFFGSGTQLSVL.

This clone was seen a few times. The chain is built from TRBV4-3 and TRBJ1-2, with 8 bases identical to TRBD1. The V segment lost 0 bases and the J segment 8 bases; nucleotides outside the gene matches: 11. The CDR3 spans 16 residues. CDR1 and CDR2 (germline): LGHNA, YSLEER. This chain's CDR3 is CASSQDPSGRQGGYTF. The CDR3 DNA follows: TGCGCCAGCAGCCAAGACCCCTCGGGAAGACAGGGGGGCTACACCTTC.

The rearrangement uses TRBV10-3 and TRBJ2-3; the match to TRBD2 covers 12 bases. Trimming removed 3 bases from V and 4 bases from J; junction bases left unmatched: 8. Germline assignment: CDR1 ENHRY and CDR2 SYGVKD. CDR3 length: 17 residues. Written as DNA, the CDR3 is TGTGCCATCAGTGATCCGGGACTAGCGGGCGTAGCAGATACGCAGTATTTT. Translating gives CAISDPGLAGVADTQYF.